This T cell receptor (beta chain) derives from a study of blood T cell repertoires in COVID-19. Study information: Acute and convalescent COVID-19 samples came from the United States, Italy and Spain. Nucleic acid was either cDNA or gDNA, and it came from T cells, B-cell-depleted T cells, or PBMCs.

Per the authors' pipeline: Amplified reference gene primers provided the basis for estimating nucleated cell counts. Here immunoSEQ multiplex PCR was the method, and the copy in TCRdb shows in-frame clones only, minus some. The V and J calls and the clone size are those of that table, but D and trimming were determined from the DNA. The repertoire holds around 300,000 clones, 80% to 90% seen once, with approximately 3% in the top ten. The junction had 8 bases not matched to a gene; V was cut back by 6 bases and J by 0 bases. Germline CDR1 and CDR2: MNHEY and SVGEGT. This CDR3 is 16 amino acids long. The receptor was isolated from a woman under 40 with active or convalescent COVID-19. The chain recombines TRBV6-2 or TRBV6-3 with TRBJ1-2; 9 bases line up with TRBD1. Sample: peripheral blood. The CDR3 DNA sequence: TGTGCCAGCAGCCCGACGGGACAGGGAGCTAACTATGGCTACACCTTC. This translates into CASSPTGQGANYGYTF.